This TCR beta chain was identified in a study of shared clonotypes between healthy human individuals. The V end lost 1 base, the J end lost 4 bases, and 4 bases lay between the germline ends. Germline V lookup: CDR1 SEHNR, CDR2 FQNEAQ (reference sequence). The CDR3 contains 12 residues. The assay was immunoSEQ multiplex PCR, and TCRdb's table has in-frame clones only and misses some. The data contain roughly 2 million clones, approximately 96% of them singletons. On this clone: The identical CDR3 is also encoded by other nucleotide sequences in the sample.

The rearrangement links TRBV7-9 to TRBJ1-2; the D is unclear. The sequence came from a man aged 18 to 30 in good health. Sequencing was performed on naive CD4+ T cells sorted from blood. Subset defined: CD45RA+ positively selected. DNA for the CDR3: TGTGCCAGCAGCTTAGACAGCTATGGCTACACCTTC. Its translation is CASSLDSYGYTF.